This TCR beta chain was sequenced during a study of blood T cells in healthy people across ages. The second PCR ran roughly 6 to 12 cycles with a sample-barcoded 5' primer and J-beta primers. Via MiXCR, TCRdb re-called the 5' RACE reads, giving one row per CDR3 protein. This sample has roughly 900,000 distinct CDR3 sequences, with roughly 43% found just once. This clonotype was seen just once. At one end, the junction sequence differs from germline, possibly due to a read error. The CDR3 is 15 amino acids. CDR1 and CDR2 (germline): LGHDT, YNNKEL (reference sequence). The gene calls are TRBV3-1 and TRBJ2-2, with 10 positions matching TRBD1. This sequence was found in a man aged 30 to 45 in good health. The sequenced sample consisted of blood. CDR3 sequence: CASNQEGQGNGELFF. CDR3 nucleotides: TGTGCCAGCAACCAAGAGGGACAGGGGAACGGGGAGCTGTTTTTT.